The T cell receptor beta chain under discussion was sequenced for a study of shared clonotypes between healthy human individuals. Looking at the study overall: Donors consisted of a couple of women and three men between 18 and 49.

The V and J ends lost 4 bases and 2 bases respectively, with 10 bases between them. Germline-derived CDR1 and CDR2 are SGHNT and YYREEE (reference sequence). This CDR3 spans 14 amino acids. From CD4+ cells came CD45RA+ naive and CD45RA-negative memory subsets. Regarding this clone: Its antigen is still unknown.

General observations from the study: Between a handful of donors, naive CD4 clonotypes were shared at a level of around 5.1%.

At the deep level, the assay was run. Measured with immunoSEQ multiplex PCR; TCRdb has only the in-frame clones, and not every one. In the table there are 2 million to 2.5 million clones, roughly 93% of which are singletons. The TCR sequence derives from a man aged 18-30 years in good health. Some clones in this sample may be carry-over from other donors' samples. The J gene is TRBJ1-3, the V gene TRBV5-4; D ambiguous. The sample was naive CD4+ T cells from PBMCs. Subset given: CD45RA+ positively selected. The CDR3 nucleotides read TGTGCCAGCAGCCCGGGCAGTACTGGAAACACCATATATTTT. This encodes CASSPGSTGNTIYF.